A selection of T cell receptor beta chains follows, all from one sample in a study of CD8+ T cells in alopecia areata. Using immunoSEQ multiplex PCR, the repertoire was profiled, and TCRdb retains in-frame clones only, with some absent. The sample lists about 300,000 clones, 55% to 70% seen once, with around 1.7% in the top ten. Material: CD4+ T cells sorted from blood, obtained at week 24, from a patient treated with tofacitinib. The source of these receptors is a human donor with alopecia areata. The CDR3 runs from the conserved cysteine through the conserved F or W. Fields, in order: V gene, J gene, D gene, clone size, CDR3 protein. D genes are given only for firm matches. The listing skips clone size in some rows; elsewhere it reads once, few, many or a size class.

v_gene: TRBV18; j_gene: TRBJ1-2; d_gene: -; abundance: -; CDR3aa: CASSPLANRNDGYTF
v_gene: TRBV30; j_gene: TRBJ1-2; d_gene: -; abundance: -; CDR3aa: CAWSDGGNYGYTF
v_gene: TRBV6-1; j_gene: TRBJ2-5; d_gene: TRBD2; abundance: -; CDR3aa: CASRMGGETQYF
v_gene: TRBV29-1; j_gene: TRBJ1-2; d_gene: -; abundance: -; CDR3aa: CSGRTGYGYTF
v_gene: TRBV10-3; j_gene: TRBJ1-1; d_gene: TRBD1; abundance: once; CDR3aa: CAISEGTGAEAFF
v_gene: TRBV30; j_gene: TRBJ1-5; d_gene: -; abundance: -; CDR3aa: CAWRLNSNQPQHF
v_gene: TRBV11-2; j_gene: TRBJ2-1; d_gene: -; abundance: -; CDR3aa: CASSRTDNEQFF
v_gene: TRBV5-1; j_gene: TRBJ2-2; d_gene: -; abundance: -; CDR3aa: CASSLEGPPNTGELFF
v_gene: TRBV5-4; j_gene: TRBJ2-7; d_gene: TRBD1; abundance: -; CDR3aa: CASSLDRGESEQYF
v_gene: TRBV2; j_gene: TRBJ2-1; d_gene: TRBD2; abundance: many; CDR3aa: CASSEVGWDSGASSYNEQFF
v_gene: TRBV7-2; j_gene: TRBJ2-5; d_gene: -; abundance: -; CDR3aa: CASSLLRGLPGMKTQYF
v_gene: TRBV11-2; j_gene: TRBJ2-5; d_gene: TRBD1; abundance: -; CDR3aa: CASSRNRGQETQYF
v_gene: TRBV18; j_gene: TRBJ2-3; d_gene: -; abundance: -; CDR3aa: CASSQESTDTQYF
v_gene: TRBV7-9; j_gene: TRBJ2-1; d_gene: TRBD1; abundance: -; CDR3aa: CAGQGYNEQFF
v_gene: TRBV5-1; j_gene: TRBJ2-5; d_gene: -; abundance: -; CDR3aa: CASSLRPGEETQYF